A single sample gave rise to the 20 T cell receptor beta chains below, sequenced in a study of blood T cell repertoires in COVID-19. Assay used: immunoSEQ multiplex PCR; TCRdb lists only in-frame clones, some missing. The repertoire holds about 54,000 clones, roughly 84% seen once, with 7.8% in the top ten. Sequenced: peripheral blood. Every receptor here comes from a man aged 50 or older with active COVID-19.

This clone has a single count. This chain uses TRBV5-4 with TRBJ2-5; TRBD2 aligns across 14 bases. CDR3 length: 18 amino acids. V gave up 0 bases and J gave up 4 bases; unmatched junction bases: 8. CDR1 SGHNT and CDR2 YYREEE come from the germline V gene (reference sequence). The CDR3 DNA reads TGTGCCAGCAGCTTGGGACTAGCGGGAGGGCATTCGAGAGAGACCCAGTACTTC. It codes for CASSLGLAGGHSRETQYF.

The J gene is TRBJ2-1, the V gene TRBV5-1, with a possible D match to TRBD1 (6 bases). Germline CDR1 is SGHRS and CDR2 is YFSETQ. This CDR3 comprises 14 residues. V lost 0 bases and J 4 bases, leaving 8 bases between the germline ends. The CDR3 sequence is CASSLGTEYNEQFF. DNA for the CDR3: TGCGCCAGCAGCTTGGGGACAGAGTACAATGAGCAGTTCTTC.

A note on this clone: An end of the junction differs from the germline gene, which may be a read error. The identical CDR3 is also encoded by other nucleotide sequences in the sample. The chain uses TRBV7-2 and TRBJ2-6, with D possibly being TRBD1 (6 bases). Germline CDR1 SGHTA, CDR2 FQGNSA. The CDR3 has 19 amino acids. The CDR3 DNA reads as TGTGCCAGCAGCTTAGTTGGGGGCGCTACCTTTTCTGGGGCCAACGTTCTGACTTTC. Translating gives CASSLVGGATFSGANVLTF.

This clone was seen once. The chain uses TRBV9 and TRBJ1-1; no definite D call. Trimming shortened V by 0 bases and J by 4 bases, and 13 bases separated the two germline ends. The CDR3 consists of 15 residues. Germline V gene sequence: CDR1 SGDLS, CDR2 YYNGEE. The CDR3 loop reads CASSVGGDRGTEAFF. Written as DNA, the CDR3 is TGTGCCAGCAGCGTAGGAGGCGATCGAGGCACTGAAGCTTTCTTT. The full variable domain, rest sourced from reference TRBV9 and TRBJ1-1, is DSGVTQTPKHLITATGQRVTLRCSPRSGDLSVYWYQQSLDQGLQFLIQYYNGEERAKGNILERFSAQQFPDLHSELNLSSLELGDSALYFCASSVGGDRGTEAFFGQGTRLTVV.

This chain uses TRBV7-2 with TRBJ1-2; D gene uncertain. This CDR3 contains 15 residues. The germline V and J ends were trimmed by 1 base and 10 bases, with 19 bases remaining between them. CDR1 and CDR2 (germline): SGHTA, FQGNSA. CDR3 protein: CASSLERATLFDYTF. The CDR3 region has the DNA TGTGCCAGCAGCTTAGAGAGGGCGACACTGTTCGACTACACCTTC.

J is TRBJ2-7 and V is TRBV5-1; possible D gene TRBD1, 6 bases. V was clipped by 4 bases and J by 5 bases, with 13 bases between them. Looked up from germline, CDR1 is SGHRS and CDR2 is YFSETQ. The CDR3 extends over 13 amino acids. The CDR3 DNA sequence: TGCGCCAGCAGCATAAACCAGGGGAACGAGCAGTACTTC. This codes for CASSINQGNEQYF.

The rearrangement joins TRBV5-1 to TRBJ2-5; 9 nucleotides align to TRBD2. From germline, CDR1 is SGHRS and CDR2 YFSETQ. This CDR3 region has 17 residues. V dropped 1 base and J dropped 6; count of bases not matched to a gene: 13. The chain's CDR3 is CASSLSSLSGGSQTQYF. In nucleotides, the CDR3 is TGCGCCAGCAGCTTGTCCTCCCTTAGCGGGGGTAGCCAGACCCAGTACTTC.

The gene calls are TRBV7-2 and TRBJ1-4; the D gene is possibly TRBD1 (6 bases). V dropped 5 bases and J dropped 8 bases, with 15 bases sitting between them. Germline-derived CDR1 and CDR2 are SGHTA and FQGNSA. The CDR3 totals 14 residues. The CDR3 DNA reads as TGTGCCAGCAGCCCACAGGGAAAGGGGGAAAAACTGTTTTTT. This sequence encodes CASSPQGKGEKLFF.

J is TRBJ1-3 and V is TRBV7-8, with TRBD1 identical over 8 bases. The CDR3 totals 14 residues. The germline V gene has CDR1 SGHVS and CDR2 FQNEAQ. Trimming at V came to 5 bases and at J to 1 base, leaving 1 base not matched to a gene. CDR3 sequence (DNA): TGTGCCAGCAGCCGGACAGGGTCTGGAAACACCATATATTTT. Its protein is CASSRTGSGNTIYF.

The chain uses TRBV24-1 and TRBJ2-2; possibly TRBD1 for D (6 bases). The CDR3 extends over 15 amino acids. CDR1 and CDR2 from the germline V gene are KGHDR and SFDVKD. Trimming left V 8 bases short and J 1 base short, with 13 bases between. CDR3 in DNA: TGTGCCACCACCGACACGACAGGGAACACCGGGGAGCTGTTTTTT. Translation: CATTDTTGNTGELFF.

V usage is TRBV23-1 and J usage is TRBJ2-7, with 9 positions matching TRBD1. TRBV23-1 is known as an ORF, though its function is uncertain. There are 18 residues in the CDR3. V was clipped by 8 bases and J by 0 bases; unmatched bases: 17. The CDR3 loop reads CASGSRLGQGLLSYEQYF. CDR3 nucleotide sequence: TGCGCCAGCGGGTCCAGATTGGGACAGGGTTTACTCTCCTACGAGCAGTACTTC.

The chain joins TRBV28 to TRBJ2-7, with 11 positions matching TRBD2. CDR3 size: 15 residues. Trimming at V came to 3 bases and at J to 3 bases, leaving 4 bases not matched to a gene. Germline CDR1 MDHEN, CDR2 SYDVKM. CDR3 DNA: TGTGCCAGCAGTTTTTTTAGCGGGGGGGACTACGAGCAGTACTTC. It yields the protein CASSFFSGGDYEQYF.

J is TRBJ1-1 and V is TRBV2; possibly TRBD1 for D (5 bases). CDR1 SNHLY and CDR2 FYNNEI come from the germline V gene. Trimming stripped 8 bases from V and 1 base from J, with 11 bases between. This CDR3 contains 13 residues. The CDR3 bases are TGTGCCAGCGGAGGGGATTGGAACACTGAAGCTTTCTTT. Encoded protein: CASGGDWNTEAFF.

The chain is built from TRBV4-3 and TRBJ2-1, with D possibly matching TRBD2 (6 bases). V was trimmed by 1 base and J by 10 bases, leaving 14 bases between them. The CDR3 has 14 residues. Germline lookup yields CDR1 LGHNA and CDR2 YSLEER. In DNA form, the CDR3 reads TGCGCCAGCAGCCAAGTCCAACTTCTAGCGGAGCAGTTCTTC. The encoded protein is CASSQVQLLAEQFF.

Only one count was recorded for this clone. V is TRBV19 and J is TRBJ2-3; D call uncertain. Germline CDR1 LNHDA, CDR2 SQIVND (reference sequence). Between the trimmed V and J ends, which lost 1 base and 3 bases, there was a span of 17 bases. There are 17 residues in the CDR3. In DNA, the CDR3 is TGTGCCAGTAGTATAGTATTTCGCGGCGACGCAACAGATACGCAGTATTTT. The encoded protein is CASSIVFRGDATDTQYF.

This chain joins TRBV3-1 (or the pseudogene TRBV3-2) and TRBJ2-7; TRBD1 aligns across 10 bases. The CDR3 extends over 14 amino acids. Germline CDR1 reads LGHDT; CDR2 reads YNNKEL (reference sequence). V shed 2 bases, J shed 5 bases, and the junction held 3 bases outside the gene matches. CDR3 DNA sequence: TGTGCCAGCAGCCAACGACAGGGGGCCCACGAGCAGTACTTC. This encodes CASSQRQGAHEQYF.

CDR3 protein: CASSYPQSYYGYTF. CDR3 bases: TGTGCCAGCAGTTACCCACAGAGTTACTATGGCTACACCTTC. The V call is TRBV6-5, the J call TRBJ1-2, with D unresolved. The V end lost 2 bases, the J end lost 3 bases, and 10 bases lay between the germline ends. There are 14 residues in the CDR3. In germline, CDR1 is MNHEY, CDR2 SVGAGI.

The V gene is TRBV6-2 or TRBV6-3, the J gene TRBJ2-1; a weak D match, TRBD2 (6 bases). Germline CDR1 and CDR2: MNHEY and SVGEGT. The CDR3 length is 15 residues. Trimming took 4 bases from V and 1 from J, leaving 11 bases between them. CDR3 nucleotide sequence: TGTGCCAGCAGTTCCCGACTAGAATCCTACAATGAGCAGTTCTTC. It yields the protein CASSSRLESYNEQFF.

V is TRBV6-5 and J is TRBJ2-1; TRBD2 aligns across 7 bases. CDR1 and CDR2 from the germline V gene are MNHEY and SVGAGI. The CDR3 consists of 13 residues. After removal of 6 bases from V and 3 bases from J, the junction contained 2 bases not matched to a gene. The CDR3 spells CASRPSGYNEQFF. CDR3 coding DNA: TGTGCCAGCAGACCTAGCGGCTACAATGAGCAGTTCTTC.

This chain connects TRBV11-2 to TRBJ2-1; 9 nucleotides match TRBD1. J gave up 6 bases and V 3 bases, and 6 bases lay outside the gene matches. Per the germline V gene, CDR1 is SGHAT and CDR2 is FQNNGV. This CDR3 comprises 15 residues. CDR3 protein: CASSLGTGNPNEQFF. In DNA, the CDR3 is TGTGCCAGCAGCTTGGGGACAGGGAATCCCAATGAGCAGTTCTTC.